This is a list of T cell receptor beta chains from one sample in a study of cytomegalovirus exposure and HLA in healthy donors. Only in-frame clones appear in the TCRdb table, and some are missing; sequencing was by immunoSEQ multiplex PCR. The sample lists around 150,000 clones, about 74% occurring once. Material: PBMCs. The receptor source for this set is a man aged 25-45 years in good health and CMV-seronegative. CDR3s include the opening cysteine and the closing phenylalanine or tryptophan. Fields, in order: J gene, D gene, clone size, V gene, CDR3 protein, CDR3 DNA. A D gene is named only where the DNA matches it firmly. Clone size is shown for a subset of rows, as once, few, many or a class of expanded clone.

J: TRBJ2-2; D: TRBD2; size: once; V: TRBV6-6; CDR3: CASSYSGAGGTGELFF; DNA: TGTGCCAGCAGTTACTCAGGCGCGGGAGGCACCGGGGAGCTGTTTTTT
J: TRBJ2-1; D: -; size: -; V: TRBV5-8; CDR3: CASSFQIYRVSYNEQFF; DNA: TGTGCCAGCAGCTTCCAAATCTACAGGGTCTCCTACAATGAGCAGTTCTTC
J: TRBJ2-1; D: TRBD2; size: -; V: TRBV11-3; CDR3: CASSLGRTSGNEQFF; DNA: TGTGCCAGCAGCTTGGGTCGGACTAGCGGTAATGAGCAGTTCTTC
J: TRBJ2-1; D: -; size: once; V: TRBV2; CDR3: CATGAEYNEQFF; DNA: TGTGCCACGGGAGCTGAATACAATGAGCAGTTCTTC
J: TRBJ2-5; D: TRBD2; size: -; V: TRBV5-6; CDR3: CASSKRTSGSTQETQYF; DNA: TGTGCCAGCAGCAAACGGACTAGCGGGAGTACCCAAGAGACCCAGTACTTC
J: TRBJ2-1; D: -; size: -; V: TRBV4-1; CDR3: CASSQPARYNEQFF; DNA: TGCGCCAGCAGCCAACCAGCGCGGTACAATGAGCAGTTCTTC
J: TRBJ2-3; D: -; size: -; V: TRBV9; CDR3: CAGSVGRGDTQYF; DNA: TGTGCCGGCAGCGTAGGCCGGGGAGATACGCAGTATTTT
J: TRBJ2-3; D: -; size: few; V: TRBV10-3; CDR3: CAISESPGRDTQYF; DNA: TGTGCCATCAGTGAGTCGCCAGGTAGAGATACGCAGTATTTT
J: TRBJ1-5; D: -; size: few; V: TRBV27; CDR3: CASSLSAGMGNQPQHF; DNA: TGTGCCAGCAGTTTATCGGCGGGGATGGGCAATCAGCCCCAGCATTTT
J: TRBJ2-1; D: -; size: -; V: TRBV5-4; CDR3: CASSLRGTYNEQFF; DNA: TGTGCCAGCAGCTTAAGGGGGACATACAATGAGCAGTTCTTC
J: TRBJ2-7; D: TRBD2; size: -; V: TRBV30; CDR3: CAWSRVIAGGGEQYF; DNA: TGTGCCTGGAGCAGGGTAATAGCGGGAGGGGGGGAGCAGTACTTC
J: TRBJ2-1; D: TRBD1; size: -; V: TRBV13; CDR3: CASSPGQASSSYNEQFF; DNA: TGTGCCAGCAGCCCAGGACAGGCAAGCAGCTCCTACAATGAGCAGTTCTTC
J: TRBJ2-6; D: -; size: -; V: TRBV9; CDR3: CASSEGGSNSGANVLTF; DNA: TGTGCCAGCAGCGAGGGGGGGTCCAACTCTGGGGCCAACGTCCTGACTTTC
J: TRBJ2-5; D: -; size: -; V: TRBV15; CDR3: CATSPWTAQETQYF; DNA: TGTGCCACCAGCCCGTGGACAGCCCAAGAGACCCAGTACTTC
J: TRBJ2-6; D: -; size: -; V: TRBV5-8; CDR3: CASSLVTGSGANVLTF; DNA: TGTGCCAGCAGCTTGGTTACAGGGAGTGGGGCCAACGTCCTGACTTTC
J: TRBJ2-3; D: -; size: -; V: TRBV5-1; CDR3: CASSLGTGLTDTQYF; DNA: TGCGCCAGCAGCTTGGGGACGGGGTTGACAGATACGCAGTATTTT
J: TRBJ1-5; D: -; size: once; V: TRBV29-1; CDR3: CSVGSRSGNQPQHF; DNA: TGCAGCGTTGGGAGTCGTAGTGGCAATCAGCCCCAGCATTTT